This T cell receptor (beta chain) was obtained from a study of shared clonotypes between healthy human individuals. Broader study findings: A small donor pool kept down the genetic and exposure-history diversity that was represented. For naive CD4 cells, 5% to 6.5% of clonotypes were shared across a handful of donors.

Assay: immunoSEQ multiplex PCR; the TCRdb copy retains only in-frame clones and omits some. Found here are approximately 2,000,000 clones, around 93% of them singletons; the top ten hold about 0.41%. CD4+ cells underwent separation, giving CD45RA+ naive and CD45RA-negative memory subsets. The CDR3 spans 15 residues. Trimming at V came to 6 bases and at J to 6 bases, leaving 5 bases not matched to a gene. From germline, CDR1 is SSHAT and CDR2 FNYEAQ (reference sequence). On this clone itself: Its antigen remains unidentified.

The clonotype originates from a man between 18 and 35 years old in good health. Some clones in this sample may be carry-over from other donors' samples. Sequencing was performed on naive CD4+ T cells from PBMCs. Sample subset: CD45RA+ positively selected. The J gene is TRBJ2-2, the V gene TRBV7-7; 12 bases align to TRBD1. Here the CDR3 reads CASRAGQGASGELFF. The CDR3 DNA is TGTGCCAGCAGGGCGGGACAGGGGGCGTCCGGGGAGCTGTTTTTT.